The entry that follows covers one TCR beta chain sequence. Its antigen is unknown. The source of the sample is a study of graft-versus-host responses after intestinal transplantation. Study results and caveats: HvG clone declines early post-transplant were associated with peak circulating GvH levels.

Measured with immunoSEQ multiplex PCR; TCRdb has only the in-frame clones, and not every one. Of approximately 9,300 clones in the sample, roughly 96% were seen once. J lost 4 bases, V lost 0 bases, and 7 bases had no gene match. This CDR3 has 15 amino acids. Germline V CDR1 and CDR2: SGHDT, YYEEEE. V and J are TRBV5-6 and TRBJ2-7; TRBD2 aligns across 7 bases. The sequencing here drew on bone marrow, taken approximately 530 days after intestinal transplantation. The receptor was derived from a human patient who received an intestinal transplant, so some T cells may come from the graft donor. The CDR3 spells CASSLGVAGGYEQYF. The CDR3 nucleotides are TGTGCCAGCAGCTTGGGAGTAGCGGGTGGGTACGAGCAGTACTTC. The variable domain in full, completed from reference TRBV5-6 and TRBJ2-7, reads DAGVTQSPTHLIKTRGQQVTLRCSPKSGHDTVSWYQQALGQGPQFIFQYYEEEERQRGNFPDRFSGHQFPNYSSELNVNALLLGDSALYLCASSLGVAGGYEQYFGPGTRLTVT.